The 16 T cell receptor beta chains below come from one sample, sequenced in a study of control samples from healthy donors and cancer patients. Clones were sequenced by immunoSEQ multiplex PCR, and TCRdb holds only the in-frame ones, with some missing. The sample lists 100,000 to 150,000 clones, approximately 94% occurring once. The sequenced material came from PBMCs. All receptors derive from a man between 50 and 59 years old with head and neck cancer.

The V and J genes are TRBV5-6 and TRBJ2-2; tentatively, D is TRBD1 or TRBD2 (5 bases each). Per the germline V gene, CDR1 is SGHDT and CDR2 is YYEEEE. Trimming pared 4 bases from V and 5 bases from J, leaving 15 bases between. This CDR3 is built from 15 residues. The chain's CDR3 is CASSQHGGFTGELFF. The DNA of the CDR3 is TGTGCCAGCAGCCAACATGGGGGATTTACCGGGGAGCTGTTTTTT.

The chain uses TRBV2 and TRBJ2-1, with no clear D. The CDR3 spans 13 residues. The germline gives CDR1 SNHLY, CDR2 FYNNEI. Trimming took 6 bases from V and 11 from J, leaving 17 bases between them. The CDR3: CASSKQLSGQQFF. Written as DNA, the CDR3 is TGTGCCAGCAGCAAACAGCTCTCGGGTCAGCAGTTCTTC.

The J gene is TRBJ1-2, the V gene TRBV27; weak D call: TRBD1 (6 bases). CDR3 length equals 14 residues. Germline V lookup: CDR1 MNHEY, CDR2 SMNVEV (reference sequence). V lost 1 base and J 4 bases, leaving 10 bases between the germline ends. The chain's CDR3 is CASSLYREAYGYTF. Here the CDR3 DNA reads TGTGCCAGCAGTTTATACAGGGAAGCCTATGGCTACACCTTC.

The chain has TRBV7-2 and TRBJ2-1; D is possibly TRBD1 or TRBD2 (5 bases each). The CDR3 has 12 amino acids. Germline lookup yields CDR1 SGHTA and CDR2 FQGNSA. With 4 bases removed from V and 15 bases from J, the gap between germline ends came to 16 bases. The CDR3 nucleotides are TGTGCCAGCAGCTCCCCACTCGGGGCTGGGTTCTTC. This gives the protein CASSSPLGAGFF. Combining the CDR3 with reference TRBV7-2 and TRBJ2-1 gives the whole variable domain GAGVSQSPSNKVTEKGKDVELRCDPISGHTALYWYRQSLGQGLEFLIYFQGNSAPDKSGLPSDRFSAERTGGSVSTLTIQRTQQEDSAVYLCASSSPLGAGFFGPGTRLTVL.

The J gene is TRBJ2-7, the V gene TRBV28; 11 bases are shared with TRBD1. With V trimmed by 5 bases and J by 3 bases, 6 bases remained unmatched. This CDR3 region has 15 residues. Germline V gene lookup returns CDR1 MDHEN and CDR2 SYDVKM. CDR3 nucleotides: TGTGCCAGCAGTGACTCCGGGACAGGGGGCTACGAGCAGTACTTC. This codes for CASSDSGTGGYEQYF. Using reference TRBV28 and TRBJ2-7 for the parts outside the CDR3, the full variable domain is DVKVTQSSRYLVKRTGEKVFLECVQDMDHENMFWYRQDPGLGLRLIYFSYDVKMKEKGDIPEGYSVSREKKERFSLILESASTNQTSMYLCASSDSGTGGYEQYFGPGTRLTVT.

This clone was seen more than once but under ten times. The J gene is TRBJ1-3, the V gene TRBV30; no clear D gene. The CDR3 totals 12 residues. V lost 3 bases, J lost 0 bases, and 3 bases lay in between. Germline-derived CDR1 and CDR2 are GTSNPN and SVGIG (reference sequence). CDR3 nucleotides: TGTGCCTGGAGGGTCTCTGGAAACACCATATATTTT. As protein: CAWRVSGNTIYF.

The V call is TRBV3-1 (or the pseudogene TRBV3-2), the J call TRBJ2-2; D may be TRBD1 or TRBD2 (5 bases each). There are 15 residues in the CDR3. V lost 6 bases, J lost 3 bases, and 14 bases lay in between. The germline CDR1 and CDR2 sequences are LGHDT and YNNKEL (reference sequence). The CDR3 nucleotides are TGTGCCAGCAGGCGCACCGGGACGGACACCGGGGAGCTGTTTTTT. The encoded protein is CASRRTGTDTGELFF.

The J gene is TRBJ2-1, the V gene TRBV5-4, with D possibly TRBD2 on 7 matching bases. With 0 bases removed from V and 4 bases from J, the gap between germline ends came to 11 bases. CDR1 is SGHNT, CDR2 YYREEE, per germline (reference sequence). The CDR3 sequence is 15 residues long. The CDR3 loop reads CASSLEGGTYNEQFF. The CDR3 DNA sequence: TGTGCCAGCAGCTTGGAGGGGGGGACTTACAATGAGCAGTTCTTC.

Here the CDR3 reads CATTPPKDRGGYSNQPQHF. As DNA, the CDR3 is TGTGCCACCACCCCCCCTAAGGACAGGGGGGGGTATAGCAATCAGCCCCAGCATTTT. The rearrangement links TRBV24-1 to TRBJ1-5; 10 bases are a match to TRBD1. Germline loops: CDR1 KGHDR, CDR2 SFDVKD. The CDR3 totals 19 residues. V lost 8 bases to trimming and J lost 0 bases; unmatched junction nucleotides: 15.

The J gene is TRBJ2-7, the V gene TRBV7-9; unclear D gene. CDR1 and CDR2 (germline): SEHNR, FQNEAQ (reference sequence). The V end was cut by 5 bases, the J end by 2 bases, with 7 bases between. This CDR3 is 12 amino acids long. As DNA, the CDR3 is TGTGCCAGCAGCAGGGAAACCTACGAGCAGTACTTC. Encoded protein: CASSRETYEQYF.

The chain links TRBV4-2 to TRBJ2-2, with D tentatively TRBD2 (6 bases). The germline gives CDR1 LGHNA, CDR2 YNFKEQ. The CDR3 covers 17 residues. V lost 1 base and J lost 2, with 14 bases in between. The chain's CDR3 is CASSQAWRGANTGELFF. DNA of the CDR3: TGTGCCAGCAGCCAAGCTTGGCGGGGTGCAAACACCGGGGAGCTGTTTTTT.

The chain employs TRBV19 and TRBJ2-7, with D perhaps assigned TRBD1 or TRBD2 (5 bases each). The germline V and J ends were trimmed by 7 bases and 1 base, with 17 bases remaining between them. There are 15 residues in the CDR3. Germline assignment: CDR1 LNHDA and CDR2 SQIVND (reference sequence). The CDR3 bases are TGTGCCAGTACCCCTAGAACAGGAGGATCCTACGAGCAGTACTTC. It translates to CASTPRTGGSYEQYF.

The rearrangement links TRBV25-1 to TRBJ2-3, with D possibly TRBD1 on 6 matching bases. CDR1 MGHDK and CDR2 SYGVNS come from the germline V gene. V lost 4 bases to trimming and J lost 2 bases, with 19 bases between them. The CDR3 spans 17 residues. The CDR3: CASSGRDTDPHTDTQYF. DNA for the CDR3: TGTGCCAGCAGTGGCCGGGACACCGACCCGCACACAGATACGCAGTATTTT.

The CDR3 reads CASRKGARNTEAFF. CDR3 DNA: TGTGCCAGCAGAAAGGGGGCGCGGAACACTGAAGCTTTCTTT. This chain uses TRBV6-5 with TRBJ1-1; 7 positions match TRBD1. Germline assignment: CDR1 MNHEY and CDR2 SVGAGI. The CDR3 length is 14 residues. The junction had 5 bases not matched to a gene; V was cut back by 6 bases and J by 1 base.

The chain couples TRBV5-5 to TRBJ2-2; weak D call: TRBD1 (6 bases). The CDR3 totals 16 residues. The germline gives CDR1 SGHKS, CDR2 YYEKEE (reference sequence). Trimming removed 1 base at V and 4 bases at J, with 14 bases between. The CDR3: CASSLSPGAVTGELFF. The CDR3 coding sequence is TGTGCCAGCAGCTTGAGCCCAGGGGCTGTCACCGGGGAGCTGTTTTTT.

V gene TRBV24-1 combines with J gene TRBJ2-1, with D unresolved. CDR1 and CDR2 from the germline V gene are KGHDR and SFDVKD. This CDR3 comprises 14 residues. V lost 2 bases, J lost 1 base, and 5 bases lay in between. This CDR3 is CATSDSRSYNEQFF. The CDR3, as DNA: TGTGCCACCAGTGATTCTAGGTCCTACAATGAGCAGTTCTTC.